This TCR beta chain was documented in a study of blood T cell repertoires in COVID-19. The table lists this clone with a few counts. Other nucleotide sequences in the sample specify the same CDR3. TCRdb's copy holds only in-frame clones and misses some; the assay was immunoSEQ multiplex PCR. The sample consists of roughly 41,000 clones, 90% of them appearing once. There are 14 residues in the CDR3. The germline V gene has CDR1 MNHEY and CDR2 SVGAGI. J lost 5 bases, V lost 4 bases, and 4 bases had no gene match. The sample was peripheral blood. The receptor was derived from a man in his 60s with active or convalescent COVID-19. V is TRBV6-5 and J is TRBJ1-5; 8 bases fit TRBD1. The CDR3 protein is CASSSDRGYQPQHF. The CDR3 region has the DNA TGTGCCAGCAGTTCCGACAGGGGTTATCAGCCCCAGCATTTT.